The rows below give T cell receptor beta chains drawn from one sample of a study of blood T cells in healthy people across ages. TCRdb re-called the 5' RACE reads with MiXCR, one entry per CDR3 protein. The sample has around 1.1 million distinct CDR3 sequences; less than 45% are singletons. Sequenced: blood. The receptors come from a man younger than 30 in good health. CDR3s include the opening cysteine and the closing phenylalanine or tryptophan. D genes are given only for firm matches. Clone size is stated in some rows and not others, as once, few, many or a class when expanded.

d_gene	j_gene	v_gene	len	abundance	CDR3aa	CDR3nt
-	TRBJ1-4	TRBV5-1	15	-	CASSQVGPTNEKLFF	TGCGCCAGCAGCCAAGTGGGACCAACTAATGAAAAACTGTTTTTT
TRBD2	TRBJ2-5	TRBV2	16	-	CASSESLAGVLETQYF	TGTGCCAGCAGTGAGTCCCTAGCGGGGGTTTTGGAGACCCAGTACTTC
-	TRBJ2-3	TRBV10-3	15	many	CAISVRQTSTDTQYF	TGTGCCATCAGTGTCCGACAGACAAGCACAGATACGCAGTATTTT
-	TRBJ2-3	TRBV29-1	17	many	CSVGRLEFSTPTDTQYF	TGCAGCGTTGGGAGGTTAGAGTTTTCGACCCCCACAGATACGCAGTATTTT
-	TRBJ1-5	TRBV2	14	few	CASSQMLFNQPQHF	TGTGCCAGCAGTCAAATGCTGTTCAATCAGCCCCAGCATTTT
-	TRBJ1-5	TRBV20-1	15	few	CSARDSIGANQPQHF	TGCAGTGCTAGAGATTCTATTGGAGCGAATCAGCCCCAGCATTTT
-	TRBJ1-1	TRBV15	14	-	CATSQGWGNTEAFF	TGTGCCACCAGCCAAGGGTGGGGGAACACTGAAGCTTTCTTT
-	TRBJ2-5	TRBV5-1	14	once	CASSLPQEYNEQYF	TGCGCCAGCAGCTTACCCCAGGAGTACAATGAGCAGTACTTC
-	TRBJ1-1	TRBV15	16	few	CATSTGQRVFRTEAFF	TGTGCCACCAGCACCGGACAGAGGGTGTTTCGGACTGAAGCTTTCTTT
-	TRBJ2-3	TRBV12-3/TRBV12-4	14	-	CASRLARISGTQYF	TGTGCCAGCAGACTGGCGAGGATTAGCGGTACGCAGTATTTT
-	TRBJ2-1	TRBV5-6	14	few	CASSPRDPSNEQFF	TGTGCCAGCAGCCCCCGGGACCCTTCCAATGAGCAGTTCTTC
-	TRBJ1-6	TRBV6-1	15	many	CASSPGDLGNSPLHF	TGTGCCAGCAGTCCAGGGGATTTGGGTAATTCACCCCTCCACTTT
-	TRBJ1-5	TRBV7-9	15	once	CASSLAGGVYQPQHF	TGTGCCAGCAGCTTAGCAGGGGGGGTTTATCAGCCCCAGCATTTT
-	TRBJ1-1	TRBV20-1	11	-	CSASSGTRAFF	TGCAGTGCTAGTTCCGGGACACGGGCTTTCTTT
-	TRBJ1-5	TRBV6-6	16	few	CASSYSHIDSNQPQHF	TGTGCCAGCAGTTACTCCCACATAGATAGCAATCAGCCCCAGCATTTT
-	TRBJ2-5	TRBV7-2	14	few	CASSLGPTQGEQYF	TGTGCCAGCAGCTTAGGCCCCACACAGGGAGAGCAGTACTTC
-	TRBJ2-6	TRBV30	14	-	CAWSSGVGANVLTF	TGTGCCTGGAGTTCAGGGGTTGGGGCCAACGTCCTGACTTTC
TRBD2	TRBJ2-3	TRBV4-2	16	-	CASSQIPRGGADTQYF	TGTGCCAGCAGCCAGATTCCCCGCGGGGGGGCAGATACGCAGTATTTT
TRBD1	TRBJ1-1	TRBV4-1	13	-	CACSQGGGVRAFF	TGCGCCTGCAGCCAAGGGGGCGGAGTTAGGGCTTTCTTT
TRBD2	TRBJ2-3	TRBV5-4	20	-	CASSLEGSGGLRPGTDTQYF	TGTGCCAGCAGCTTGGAGGGTAGCGGGGGGCTACGTCCTGGCACAGATACGCAGTATTTT
-	TRBJ1-2	TRBV9	15	-	CASSAADGINYGYTF	TGTGCCAGCAGCGCCGCGGACGGAATTAACTATGGCTACACCTTC
-	TRBJ2-2	TRBV2	15	few	CASSPTGSNTGELFF	TGTGCCAGCAGTCCCACAGGCTCGAACACCGGGGAGCTGTTTTTT
-	TRBJ2-3	TRBV27	17	-	CASSLGLGAVFTDTQYF	TGTGCCAGCAGTTTAGGGCTCGGGGCCGTATTCACAGATACGCAGTATTTT
-	TRBJ1-4	TRBV7-9	15	-	CASSLARQTSEKLFF	TGTGCCAGCAGCTTAGCGAGACAGACTTCTGAAAAACTGTTTTTT
-	TRBJ2-5	TRBV20-1	14	few	CSAPTDSPQETQYF	TGCAGTGCCCCTACCGACTCCCCTCAAGAGACCCAGTACTTC
-	TRBJ2-1	TRBV3-1	11	-	CASTSLDEQFF	TGTGCCAGCACCTCCTTGGATGAGCAGTTCTTC
-	TRBJ1-2	TRBV12-3/TRBV12-4	13	few	CASSVASSYGYTF	TGTGCCAGCAGCGTGGCGAGTTCCTATGGCTACACCTTC
TRBD1	TRBJ2-5	TRBV10-3	16	few	CAISENRDRSQETQYF	TGTGCCATCAGTGAGAACCGGGACAGATCCCAAGAGACCCAGTACTTC
-	TRBJ1-1	TRBV6-5	16	-	CASSYSKRRGTTEAFF	TGTGCCAGCAGTTACTCGAAAAGGCGGGGAACCACTGAAGCTTTCTTT
-	TRBJ1-1	TRBV28	15	few	CASSSAGSMNTEAFF	TGTGCCAGCAGTTCCGCCGGTAGCATGAACACTGAAGCTTTCTTT
TRBD1	TRBJ1-4	TRBV12-5	15	-	CASGFATGFHEKLFF	TGTGCTAGTGGTTTCGCGACAGGGTTTCATGAAAAACTGTTTTTT
-	TRBJ2-4	TRBV10-3	14	-	CAISDRGGLDEQYF	TGTGCCATCAGTGACAGGGGGGGGTTGGATGAGCAGTACTTC
-	TRBJ2-3	TRBV12-3/TRBV12-4	15	-	CASSLDMGDTDTQYF	TGTGCCAGCAGTTTGGACATGGGGGACACAGATACGCAGTATTTT
-	TRBJ2-5	TRBV10-3	17	many	CAISESNRAFSPETQYF	TGTGCCATCAGTGAGTCGAACAGGGCGTTCTCTCCAGAGACCCAGTACTTC
TRBD1	TRBJ1-1	TRBV7-2	15	many	CASSRPGQSNTEAFF	TGTGCCAGCAGCCGACCGGGACAGTCGAACACTGAAGCTTTCTTT
-	TRBJ2-1	TRBV7-2	17	-	CASSLEGGGTIHNEQFF	TGTGCCAGCAGCTTAGAGGGGGGAGGGACTATACACAATGAGCAGTTCTTC
-	TRBJ1-2	TRBV27	15	few	CASSPMTAANYGYTF	TGTGCCAGCAGTCCTATGACAGCAGCTAACTATGGCTACACCTTC
-	TRBJ2-1	TRBV20-1	16	-	CSARRDCGRPYNEQFF	TGCAGTGCTAGGAGAGACTGCGGCAGACCATACAATGAGCAGTTCTTC
-	TRBJ1-1	TRBV5-1	14	few	CASSLRGAGTEVFF	TGCGCCAGCAGCTTGCGGGGGGCGGGCACTGAAGTTTTCTTT
TRBD1	TRBJ2-3	TRBV25-1	16	-	CASSEMRQGWADTQYF	TGTGCCAGCAGTGAGATGAGACAGGGTTGGGCAGATACGCAGTATTTT